Below are 15 T cell receptor beta chains sequenced from a single sample in a study of T cells after posttransplantation cyclophosphamide (dated by TCRdb to about 2016). Library preparation was by the immunoSEQ multiplex PCR assay. This is the immuneACCESS table as TCRdb keeps it, with only in-frame sequences that have V and J called. A part of the clones is gone; compared with another copy, unresolved V genes explain less than half, and the rest is unexplained. For this sample the table reports 38,000 or so clones, with no clone seen just once. 2.5% of the sample lies in the top ten. Material: PBMCs. The receptors originated from a man aged 45-65 years in good health, CMV-negative, and a related stem cell transplant donor.

This clone was observed at least ten times. This chain connects TRBV11-2 to TRBJ2-7, with 7 bases that match TRBD1. V trimming: 3 bases; J trimming: 2 bases; junction bases outside the gene matches: 4. This CDR3 region has 14 residues. Germline V lookup: CDR1 SGHAT, CDR2 FQNNGV. The CDR3 coding sequence is TGTGCCAGCAGCTTCACAGGGGCCACCTACGAGCAGTACTTC. This gives the protein CASSFTGATYEQYF. Filled out from reference TRBV11-2 and TRBJ2-7, the complete variable domain reads EAGVAQSPRYKIIEKRQSVAFWCNPISGHATLYWYQQILGQGPKLLIQFQNNGVVDDSQLPKDRFSAERLKGVDSTLKIQPAKLEDSAVYLCASSFTGATYEQYFGPGTRLTVT.

A note on this clone: The conserved closing phenylalanine or tryptophan is absent in this CDR3, likely reflecting a read error. This chain connects TRBV10-2 to TRBJ2-7; D remains unclear. CDR3 length: 13 amino acids. Trimming removed 0 bases from V and 7 bases from J, with 10 bases in between. Germline CDR1 and CDR2: WSHSY and SAAADI. In nucleotides, the CDR3 is TGCGCCAGCAGTGAGTCGGTCGCAGTGGAGCAGTACCTC. Protein product: CASSESVAVEQYL.

This clone has a count of ten or more. The chain combines TRBV6-4 with TRBJ2-1; TRBD1 matches 9 bases. Germline V gene lookup returns CDR1 MRHNA and CDR2 SNTAGT. The CDR3 is 15 residues long. After removal of 5 bases from V and 2 bases from J, the junction contained 4 bases not matched to a gene. The CDR3 sequence is CASSPGTGPYNEQFF. The CDR3 region has the DNA TGTGCCAGCAGTCCCGGGACAGGGCCCTACAATGAGCAGTTCTTC.

This clone has at least ten counts. The chain combines TRBV14 with TRBJ2-7; possibly TRBD2 for D (6 bases). V was pared by 4 bases and J by 6 bases, with 13 bases between. The CDR3 length is 13 residues. Germline V gene data show CDR1 as SGHDN and CDR2 as FVKESK. CDR3 coding DNA: TGTGCCAGCAGCCCGGGACTTCTCTCCGAGCAGTACTTC. Its translation: CASSPGLLSEQYF.

Many counts were recorded for this clone. The chain is built from TRBV30 and TRBJ1-4; possibly TRBD1 for D (5 bases). The CDR3 totals 13 residues. Per the germline V gene, CDR1 is GTSNPN and CDR2 is SVGIG (reference sequence). The CDR3 sequence: CAALGGSIIKLFF. The CDR3 bases are TGTGCTGCGCTCGGGGGATCCATCATAAAACTGTTTTTT. The full variable domain, its missing parts supplied by reference TRBV30 and TRBJ1-4, is SQTIHQWPATLVQPVGSPLSLECTVEGTSNPNLYWYRQAAGRGLQLLFYSVGIGQISSEVPQNLSASRPQDRQFILSSKKLLLSDSGFYLCAALGGSIIKLFFGSGTQLSVL.

This clone was seen repeatedly, ten times or more. The rearrangement joins TRBV6-1 to TRBJ1-1; D uncertain. Germline loops: CDR1 MNHNS, CDR2 SASEGT. There are 12 residues in the CDR3. The V end was cut by 6 bases, the J end by 1 base, with 6 bases between. CDR3 nucleotides: TGTGCCAGCAGAAACAGGAACACTGAAGCTTTCTTT. This codes for CASRNRNTEAFF.

This clone has a count of ten or more. Other DNA sequences in the same sample also yield this CDR3. The CDR3 DNA reads TGTGCCAGCAGACTGATCAACACTGAAGCTTTCTTT. It translates to CASRLINTEAFF. The chain links TRBV7-9 to TRBJ1-1; no definite D call. Trimming took 6 bases from V and 2 from J, leaving 7 bases between them. Germline lookup yields CDR1 SEHNR and CDR2 FQNEAQ (reference sequence). The CDR3 sequence is 12 residues long.

This clone was detected many times. J is TRBJ2-2 and V is TRBV7-9; no clear D gene. Trimming cost V 3 bases and J 3 bases, with 8 bases left between them. CDR3 length equals 14 residues. Germline V gene lookup returns CDR1 SEHNR and CDR2 FQNEAQ (reference sequence). Written as DNA, the CDR3 is TGTGCCAGCAGCTTTCGTCAGTACACCGGGGAGCTGTTTTTT. Protein sequence: CASSFRQYTGELFF.

This rearrangement joins TRBV11-2 to TRBJ1-2; 7 nucleotides line up with TRBD1. The CDR3 is made up of 14 amino acids. Germline V lookup: CDR1 SGHAT, CDR2 FQNNGV. Trimming at V came to 5 bases and at J to 4 bases, leaving 7 bases not matched to a gene. CDR3 bases: TGTGCCAGCAGCCGCTCGGGACAGATCTATGGCTACACCTTC. Amino acids: CASSRSGQIYGYTF.

This clone was picked up many times. This sequence joins TRBV6-5 and TRBJ1-2; no definite D call. The CDR3 covers 15 residues. The V end lost 8 bases, the J end lost 2 bases, and 18 bases lay between the germline ends. Germline assignment: CDR1 MNHEY and CDR2 SVGAGI. CDR3 in amino acids: CASVSTGGRNYGYTF. In DNA, the CDR3 is TGTGCCAGCGTCTCCACGGGAGGCAGAAACTATGGCTACACCTTC.

This clone was recorded many times. The V call is TRBV7-2, the J call TRBJ1-3; unclear D gene. The CDR3 length is 15 residues. The germline V and J ends were trimmed by 4 bases and 0 bases, with 10 bases remaining between them. Germline CDR1 SGHTA, CDR2 FQGNSA. CDR3 in DNA: TGTGCCAGCAGCTCCCAGTTACGCTCTGGAAACACCATATATTTT. This codes for CASSSQLRSGNTIYF. Supplemented by reference TRBV7-2 and TRBJ1-3, the full variable domain reads GAGVSQSPSNKVTEKGKDVELRCDPISGHTALYWYRQSLGQGLEFLIYFQGNSAPDKSGLPSDRFSAERTGGSVSTLTIQRTQQEDSAVYLCASSSQLRSGNTIYFGEGSWLTVV.

This clone has ten or more counts. The chain combines TRBV5-4 with TRBJ2-3; 8 bases are a match to TRBD2. This CDR3 contains 15 residues. V shed 3 bases and J 4 bases; nucleotides not matched to a gene: 7. In germline, CDR1 is SGHNT, CDR2 YYREEE (reference sequence). In DNA form, the CDR3 reads TGTGCCAGCAGCTCCCCGGCGGGAGGAGCAGATACGCAGTATTTT. Translation gives CASSSPAGGADTQYF. The entire variable domain, with the rest obtained from reference TRBV5-4 and TRBJ2-3, is as follows: ETGVTQSPTHLIKTRGQQVTLRCSSQSGHNTVSWYQQALGQGPQFIFQYYREEENGRGNFPPRFSGLQFPNYSSELNVNALELDDSALYLCASSSPAGGADTQYFGPGTRLTVL.

This chain links TRBV2 with TRBJ2-5; D perhaps matches TRBD2 (6 bases). The DNA end is more similar to TRBJ2-7, so the J call may be wrong. CDR1 is SNHLY and CDR2 is FYNNEI in the germline V gene. The CDR3 has 16 residues. CDR3 loop: CASSAPGLRSSYEQYF. The CDR3 nucleotides read TGTGCCAGCAGCGCTCCGGGACTGAGGAGCTCCTACGAGCAGTACTTC.

This clone was seen many times. The chain has TRBV25-1 and TRBJ1-1; possible D gene TRBD1, 5 bases. Trimming removed 5 bases at V and 5 bases at J, with 6 bases between. Germline CDR1 reads MGHDK; CDR2 reads SYGVNS. The CDR3 spans 11 residues. CDR3 in amino acids: CASSRGTEAFF. The CDR3 DNA reads as TGTGCCAGCAGTAGGGGTACTGAAGCTTTCTTT.

This sequence joins TRBV19 and TRBJ1-5, with TRBD1 as a possible D gene (5 bases). Germline V gene sequence: CDR1 LNHDA, CDR2 SQIVND (reference sequence). The CDR3 loop spans 18 amino acids. Trimming took off 2 bases at V and 2 bases at J, with 19 bases between the two ends. DNA for the CDR3: TGTGCCAGTAGTATACTCCAAAGGCGGGGGGATGGCAATCAGCCCCAGCATTTT. Residues: CASSILQRRGDGNQPQHF.